This TCR beta chain was recorded in a study of CD8+ T cells in alopecia areata. Study information: Tofacitinib administration persisted for 6 to 18 months, succeeded by 6 months off drug. Treated patients were scored for severity by percent of scalp affected.

Extraction and reverse transcription of RNA yielded cDNA as the sequencing template. Using immunoSEQ multiplex PCR, the repertoire was profiled, and TCRdb retains in-frame clones only, with some absent. The sample yields 150,000 to 200,000 clones, roughly 60% seen once. The treatment: oral pan-JAK inhibitor, 5-10 mg twice daily. Study conclusions and caveats: Lesional scalp displayed greater clonality than normal scalp, most notably in alopecia totalis/universalis. Many expanded lesional clones remained in scalp and blood on tofacitinib.

The ends lost 6 bases at V and 6 bases at J; junction bases unmatched: 5. The CDR3 totals 14 residues. Germline lookup yields CDR1 SGHTA and CDR2 FQGNSA. A word on this clone: Its antigen remains unidentified.

The sequence was collected from a human donor with alopecia areata. This chain joins TRBV7-2 and TRBJ1-4; 9 positions agree with TRBD1. This sample comprised CD4+ T cells sorted from blood, obtained around week 50, from a patient treated with tofacitinib. The CDR3 nucleotides read TGTGCCAGCAGTCGAGGGACAGGGTATGAAAAACTGTTTTTT. This translates into CASSRGTGYEKLFF. Full variable domain (outside the CDR3, taken from reference TRBV7-2 and TRBJ1-4): GAGVSQSPSNKVTEKGKDVELRCDPISGHTALYWYRQSLGQGLEFLIYFQGNSAPDKSGLPSDRFSAERTGGSVSTLTIQRTQQEDSAVYLCASSRGTGYEKLFFGSGTQLSVL.